This is a list of T cell receptor beta chains from one sample in a study of CD8+ T cells in alopecia areata. Assay used: immunoSEQ multiplex PCR; TCRdb lists only in-frame clones, some missing. In the table there are about 56,000 clones, roughly 96% of which are singletons. Material: CD8+ T cells sorted from blood, obtained at week 0. These TCRs come from a human donor with alopecia areata. Each CDR3 is given without its conserved first and last residue. Only part of the rows carry a size: once, few, many, or a class if the clone is expanded.

-	TRBV7-9	TRBJ2-1	ASSQPGGREQF
-	TRBV29-1	TRBJ1-2	SVNTGVRDYGYT
once	TRBV29-1	TRBJ2-7	SVEGLAGGPAYEQY
once	TRBV9	TRBJ2-2	ASSADLGQGNTGELF
-	TRBV6-1	TRBJ2-5	ASSGVAGFGETQY
-	TRBV4-1	TRBJ2-5	ASSQVGQRETQY
-	TRBV4-3	TRBJ2-3	ASSPTGGRTDTQY
once	TRBV7-9	TRBJ2-7	ASSFEDGTYEQY
once	TRBV14	TRBJ1-1	ASSQVLVSTNTEAF
-	TRBV4-1	TRBJ2-7	ASSQTNGYEQY
-	TRBV7-2	TRBJ2-7	ASSLGTGTGYYEQY
-	TRBV7-7	TRBJ2-7	ASSPGQGSSYEQY
-	TRBV7-9	TRBJ2-1	ASSLPPGVGDYNEQF
-	TRBV4-2	TRBJ2-5	ASSQGLAVLRETQY
-	TRBV28	TRBJ2-1	ASSRGLAGGHEQF
-	TRBV5-1	TRBJ2-7	ASSLTGPYEQY
-	TRBV5-1	TRBJ2-7	ASSIDPNYEQY
once	TRBV6-6	TRBJ2-5	ASSGTAGLWETQY
-	TRBV27	TRBJ2-1	ASSPDLKPGEQF
-	TRBV29-1	TRBJ2-1	SVEVGLGEQF
-	TRBV6-5	TRBJ1-2	ASSSSMEGYT
-	TRBV4-1	TRBJ1-2	ASSPQGQGTYGYT
-	TRBV10-3	TRBJ1-1	ATQTGGNTEAF
-	TRBV29-1	TRBJ2-3	SVPQTSGGGTDTQY
-	TRBV27	TRBJ2-2	ASSSHLYVNTGELF
-	TRBV25-1	TRBJ1-1	ASKLNLNTEAF
-	TRBV10-3	TRBJ2-7	AISESKYRGYEQY
-	TRBV19	TRBJ1-1	ASSIVPTRPRLNTEAF
-	TRBV9	TRBJ2-7	ASSAATGAYEQY
-	TRBV6-5	TRBJ1-5	ASSNVDSNQPQH